This T cell receptor (beta chain) appears in the sequencing data of a study of shared clonotypes between healthy human individuals. Germline V gene sequence: CDR1 MDHEN, CDR2 SYDVKM. The CDR3 sequence is 14 residues long. V lost 3 bases, J lost 0 bases, and 6 bases lay in between. Assay used: immunoSEQ multiplex PCR; TCRdb lists only in-frame clones, some missing. Of some 680,000 clones in the sample, around 78% were seen once. This clone was picked up a small number of times. Sequencing used memory CD4+ T cells sorted from blood. Subset indicated: CD45RA-negative fraction. The TCR was taken from a woman younger than 45 in good health. The J gene is TRBJ1-5, the V gene TRBV28; D uncertain. The CDR3 reads CASSFVSSNQPQHF. As DNA, the CDR3 is TGTGCCAGCAGTTTCGTAAGTAGCAATCAGCCCCAGCATTTT.